These 20 T cell receptor beta chains were all obtained from the same sample, sequenced in a study of blood T cell repertoires in COVID-19. Profiling relied on immunoSEQ multiplex PCR, and the TCRdb table lists in-frame clones only, not all of them. Seen here are a few hundred thousand clones, just under 90% observed once, and the top ten hold about 1.7%. Sample: peripheral blood. The receptors stem from a woman in her twenties or thirties with COVID-19, enrolled during active disease.

The chain links TRBV28 to TRBJ1-2, with 9 bases matching TRBD1. V dropped 5 bases and J dropped 9; count of bases not matched to a gene: 13. The CDR3 contains 15 residues. The V gene's germline CDR1 is MDHEN and CDR2 SYDVKM. The CDR3 reads CASSRSRTGVSRYTF. In DNA form, the CDR3 reads TGTGCCAGCAGTCGATCCCGGACAGGGGTGTCGCGCTACACCTTC.

V gene TRBV27 combines with J gene TRBJ1-1, with 7 bases identical to TRBD1. Losses at the gene ends were 6 bases for V and 4 bases for J; bases not matched to a gene: 2. This CDR3 is 12 amino acids long. CDR1 is MNHEY, CDR2 SMNVEV, per germline (reference sequence). The CDR3 nucleotides are TGTGCCAGCAGAAAGGGGGCCACTGAAGCTTTCTTT. This gives the protein CASRKGATEAFF.

V gene TRBV11-3 combines with J gene TRBJ1-3; D is possibly TRBD1 (6 bases). Between the trimmed V and J ends, which lost 6 bases and 0 bases, there was a span of 12 bases. Germline values: CDR1 SGHNT, CDR2 YENEEA. The CDR3 covers 15 residues. CDR3 residues: CASSSTGISGNTIYF. The CDR3 coding sequence is TGTGCCAGCAGTTCAACAGGGATCTCTGGAAACACCATATATTTT. The variable domain in full, with the rest retrieved from reference TRBV11-3 and TRBJ1-3, is EAGVVQSPRYKIIEKKQPVAFWCNPISGHNTLYWYLQNLGQGPELLIRYENEEAVDDSQLPKDRFSAERLKGVDSTLKIQPAELGDSAVYLCASSSTGISGNTIYFGEGSWLTVV.

This chain uses TRBV5-6 with TRBJ1-2; 7 positions match TRBD1. From germline, CDR1 is SGHDT and CDR2 YYEEEE. J was trimmed by 10 bases and V by 1 base; bases with no gene match: 10. This CDR3 has 14 amino acids. CDR3 amino acids: CASSLRDSVHHYTF. For the CDR3, the DNA is TGTGCCAGCAGCTTGCGGGACAGCGTACACCACTACACCTTC. The full variable domain, rest sourced from reference TRBV5-6 and TRBJ1-2, is DAGVTQSPTHLIKTRGQQVTLRCSPKSGHDTVSWYQQALGQGPQFIFQYYEEEERQRGNFPDRFSGHQFPNYSSELNVNALLLGDSALYLCASSLRDSVHHYTFGSGTRLTVV.

The V gene is TRBV5-1, the J gene TRBJ1-2, with D possibly being TRBD1 (6 bases). V was trimmed by 4 bases and J by 5 bases, leaving 18 bases between them. CDR1 and CDR2 (germline): SGHRS, YFSETQ. The CDR3 is made up of 15 amino acids. The CDR3 protein is CASSRTTGGPYGYTF. Here the CDR3 DNA reads TGCGCCAGCAGCCGGACGACAGGCGGACCTTATGGCTACACCTTC.

The rearrangement uses TRBV5-1 and TRBJ2-1, with 8 nucleotides matching TRBD2. CDR3 length equals 20 residues. J gave up 2 bases and V 0 bases, and 16 bases lay outside the gene matches. Germline V gene data show CDR1 as SGHRS and CDR2 as YFSETQ. Here the CDR3 DNA reads TGCGCCAGCAGCTTGGATTCCGCTTCGTCGGGGGGGCCCCCCTACAATGAGCAGTTCTTC. Translation: CASSLDSASSGGPPYNEQFF.

The chain carries TRBV11-3 and TRBJ2-1; the match to TRBD2 covers 8 bases. This CDR3 spans 16 amino acids. V gave up 7 bases and J gave up 7 bases; unmatched junction bases: 15. Germline loops: CDR1 SGHNT, CDR2 YENEEA. The CDR3 nucleotides are TGTGCCAGCACCCGCCCCGCTAGCGGGCCAAGGAATGAGCAGTTCTTC. Translating gives CASTRPASGPRNEQFF.

This clone appeared a single time. The chain uses TRBV5-1 and TRBJ2-7, with D maybe TRBD1 (5 bases). Trimming took 4 bases from V and 0 from J, leaving 8 bases between them. This CDR3 comprises 13 residues. Per germline, CDR1 SGHRS and CDR2 YFSETQ. The CDR3 reads CASSVGVSYEQYF. The CDR3 DNA sequence: TGCGCCAGCAGCGTAGGGGTCTCCTACGAGCAGTACTTC.

A word on this clone: A junction end diverges from the germline sequence, so it may reflect a read error. CDR3 coding DNA: TGTGCCAGCAGCTTTACGAATCCGACCGGGACACCCGACTTT. This gives the protein CASSFTNPTGTPDF. The V and J genes are TRBV5-6 and TRBJ1-1; D might be TRBD1 (6 bases). The germline V gene encodes CDR1 SGHDT and CDR2 YYEEEE. This CDR3 is built from 14 residues.

The chain couples TRBV10-2 to TRBJ2-6; D is possibly TRBD1 (6 bases). CDR1 is WSHSY and CDR2 is SAAADI in the germline V gene. V dropped 10 bases and J dropped 0 bases, with 13 bases sitting between them. This CDR3 spans 15 amino acids. CDR3 nucleotide sequence: TGCGCCACGAGACAGGCGAACTCTGGGGCCAACGTCCTGACTTTC. Translated: CATRQANSGANVLTF.

The chain has TRBV7-2 and TRBJ2-2; the D gene is possibly TRBD2 (5 bases). This CDR3 is 13 amino acids long. CDR1 is SGHTA, CDR2 FQGNSA, per germline. The V and J ends lost 1 base and 7 bases respectively, with 7 bases between them. In nucleotides, the CDR3 is TGTGCCAGCAGCTTAGGAGGGCTCGGGGAGCTGTTTTTT. This codes for CASSLGGLGELFF.

The chain links TRBV30 to TRBJ1-5; D uncertain. The CDR3 has 14 residues. Germline loops: CDR1 GTSNPN, CDR2 SVGIG (reference sequence). V was cut by 2 bases and J by 9 bases, with 17 bases left in between. The CDR3 DNA follows: TGTGCCTGGAGTTTACATACTCCCCGGGGGCCCCAGCATTTT. Protein product: CAWSLHTPRGPQHF.

The chain carries TRBV11-3 and TRBJ1-1, with D perhaps matching TRBD1 (5 bases). The CDR3 length is 12 residues. V lost 5 bases, J lost 8 bases, and 12 bases lay in between. Per germline, CDR1 SGHNT and CDR2 YENEEA. CDR3 nucleotide sequence: TGTGCCAGCAGCCTAAGCGACAGAGAAGCTTTCTTT. It yields the protein CASSLSDREAFF. Full variable domain (remainder filled in from reference TRBV11-3 and TRBJ1-1): EAGVVQSPRYKIIEKKQPVAFWCNPISGHNTLYWYLQNLGQGPELLIRYENEEAVDDSQLPKDRFSAERLKGVDSTLKIQPAELGDSAVYLCASSLSDREAFFGQGTRLTVV.

The rearrangement links TRBV18 to TRBJ1-4, with 7 bases matching TRBD1. CDR3 length: 14 residues. The V gene's germline CDR1 is KGHSH and CDR2 LQKENI. J was trimmed by 8 bases and V by 3 bases; bases with no gene match: 6. The CDR3 region is CASSPQTGFEKLFF. Written as DNA, the CDR3 is TGTGCCAGCTCACCGCAGACAGGGTTCGAAAAACTGTTTTTT.

The chain is built from TRBV3-1 (or the pseudogene TRBV3-2) and TRBJ1-2, with a weak D call TRBD1 (6 bases). This CDR3 is built from 13 residues. From germline, CDR1 is LGHDT and CDR2 YNNKEL (reference sequence). With 4 bases removed from V and 6 bases from J, the gap between germline ends came to 12 bases. The CDR3 DNA sequence: TGTGCCAGCAGCCCCCGTTGGGGGCATGGCTACACCTTC. Translating gives CASSPRWGHGYTF.

A single count supports this clone. The gene calls are TRBV7-8 and TRBJ2-2; the D gene is possibly TRBD1 (5 bases). V gave up 5 bases and J gave up 0 bases, with 10 bases separating them. The CDR3 spans 15 residues. Germline loops: CDR1 SGHVS, CDR2 FQNEAQ. CDR3 sequence: CASSAVTANTGELFF. DNA for the CDR3: TGTGCCAGCAGCGCAGTGACAGCGAACACCGGGGAGCTGTTTTTT.

V and J are TRBV5-1 and TRBJ1-5; D perhaps matches TRBD1 (6 bases). V was cut by 2 bases and J by 5 bases, with 8 bases left in between. The CDR3 loop spans 13 amino acids. From germline, CDR1 is SGHRS and CDR2 YFSETQ. The CDR3 coding sequence is TGCGCCAGCAGCTTTTCAGGGGATCAGCCCCAGCATTTT. Encoded protein: CASSFSGDQPQHF.

The chain couples TRBV14 to TRBJ2-7; 7 nucleotides match TRBD1. The CDR3 loop spans 14 amino acids. V was clipped by 1 base and J by 6 bases; unmatched bases: 6. Looked up from germline, CDR1 is SGHDN and CDR2 is FVKESK. CDR3 loop: CASSQAAGGREQYF. The CDR3 DNA follows: TGTGCCAGCAGCCAAGCGGCAGGGGGACGCGAGCAGTACTTC.

This chain uses TRBV15 with TRBJ2-2; 9 bases fit TRBD1. The CDR3 contains 16 residues. The germline V gene has CDR1 LNHNV and CDR2 YYDKDF (reference sequence). Trimming took 0 bases from V and 5 from J; bases not matched to a gene: 4. CDR3: CATSRDRTGATGELFF. The CDR3 DNA reads TGTGCCACCAGCAGAGATCGGACAGGGGCGACCGGGGAGCTGTTTTTT.

The V gene is TRBV5-1, the J gene TRBJ1-1, with 7 bases that match TRBD1. The CDR3 runs to 14 residues. Trimming at V came to 0 bases and at J to 5 bases, leaving 4 bases not matched to a gene. Germline values: CDR1 SGHRS, CDR2 YFSETQ. The CDR3 DNA sequence: TGCGCCAGCAGCTTGGACAGGGGTGGAACTGAAGCTTTCTTT. It encodes CASSLDRGGTEAFF.